These 23 T cell receptor beta chains came from one sample sequenced in a study of blood T cells in healthy people across ages. The authors ran a second PCR of about 6 to 11 cycles using a sample-barcoded 5' primer and a J-beta primer mix. TCRdb reprocessed the 5' RACE reads with MiXCR, giving one entry per CDR3 protein. The sample includes just under 550,000 distinct CDR3 sequences, less than 25% of them seen just once. A further study also used this sample, focusing on T cells of mothers and their children.

The specimen was blood. These receptors all stem from a boy aged 5-17 years in good health.

The genes are TRBV6-6 and TRBJ1-5, with D unresolved. Between the trimmed V and J ends, which lost 6 bases and 6 bases, there was a span of 18 bases. The CDR3 runs to 15 residues. CDR1 MNHNY and CDR2 SVGAGI come from the germline V gene (reference sequence). The CDR3 region is CASSPWVEGSQPQHF. The DNA of the CDR3 is TGTGCCAGCAGCCCCTGGGTAGAGGGATCTCAGCCCCAGCATTTT.

This clonotype has more than one count but fewer than ten. The J gene is TRBJ2-5, the V gene TRBV25-1, with 8 bases lining up with TRBD1. The CDR3 has 12 residues. Germline V CDR1 and CDR2: MGHDK, SYGVNS. With V trimmed by 6 bases and J by 7 bases, 4 bases remained unmatched. Written as DNA, the CDR3 is TGTGCCAGCAGGACAGGGGAGTGGACCCAGTACTTC. Its translation is CASRTGEWTQYF.

This clonotype has just one count. The CDR3 DNA follows: TGCAGTGCTAGAGAAACGGGAGAAGAGACCCAGTACTTC. Translation gives CSARETGEETQYF. The chain is built from TRBV20-1 and TRBJ2-5; TRBD2 might be the D (6 bases). Germline CDR1 and CDR2: DFQATT and SNEGSKA (reference sequence). V was clipped by 0 bases and J by 3 bases, with 8 bases between them. CDR3 length: 13 residues.

Only a few counts were recorded for this clonotype. The chain joins TRBV7-9 to TRBJ2-5, with D perhaps assigned TRBD1 or TRBD2 (6 bases each). With 6 bases removed from V and 8 bases from J, the gap between germline ends came to 16 bases. The CDR3 is 13 residues long. Germline values: CDR1 SEHNR, CDR2 FQNEAQ (reference sequence). CDR3 sequence (DNA): TGTGCCAGCAGTCCACAGGGACTCGGTACCCAGTACTTC. It yields the protein CASSPQGLGTQYF.

Notes on this clonotype: Its ends do not fully match the called genes, so a read error is possible. The V and J genes are TRBV7-6 and TRBJ1-4; tentatively, D is TRBD1 (6 bases). Germline CDR1 and CDR2: SGHVS and FNYEAQ. The CDR3 spans 13 residues. The CDR3 nucleotides read TGTGCCAGCAGCTTAGGGACAGATGAAAAACCGCTTTTT. Translated: CASSLGTDEKPLF.

CDR3 nucleotide sequence: TGTGCCAGCAGCTTAGCGAAGGCGGGAGCCTACAATGAGCAGTTCTTC. It is translated as CASSLAKAGAYNEQFF. V is TRBV7-9 and J is TRBJ2-1, with 7 positions matching TRBD2. The V and J ends lost 0 bases and 2 bases, in that order; junction bases with no gene match: 4. Germline CDR1 SEHNR, CDR2 FQNEAQ (reference sequence). CDR3 length equals 16 residues.

This chain connects TRBV9 to TRBJ2-1; D remains unclear. The CDR3 length is 12 residues. Trimming took off 0 bases at V and 7 bases at J, with 5 bases between the two ends. Germline-derived CDR1 and CDR2 are SGDLS and YYNGEE. DNA of the CDR3: TGTGCCAGCAGCGTAGGGGCGAATGAGCAGTTCTTC. This gives the protein CASSVGANEQFF.

In this sample, this clonotype turned up a few times. V and J are TRBV18 and TRBJ1-2; tentative D call: TRBD1 (6 bases). The ends were cut back, 2 bases at V and 4 bases at J, with 14 bases in the middle. Germline V gives CDR1 KGHSH, CDR2 LQKENI. This CDR3 has 15 amino acids. CDR3 in DNA: TGTGCCAGCTCACCAATCGCGGACAGCTCCTATGGCTACACCTTC. It translates to CASSPIADSSYGYTF. The complete variable domain, with remaining parts taken from reference TRBV18 and TRBJ1-2, reads NAGVMQNPRHLVRRRGQEARLRCSPMKGHSHVYWYRQLPEEGLKFMVYLQKENIIDESGMPKERFSAEFPKEGPSILRIQQVVRGDSAAYFCASSPIADSSYGYTFGSGTRLTVV.

This clonotype was counted only a few times. The chain employs TRBV7-2 and TRBJ2-7; perhaps TRBD2 as D (6 bases). Germline V gene data show CDR1 as SGHTA and CDR2 as FQGNSA. V lost 6 bases to trimming and J lost 0 bases, with 18 bases between them. The CDR3 totals 16 residues. The CDR3 nucleotides read TGTGCCAGCAGTCTAAGGAGGGGAGGCAGCTCCTACGAGCAGTACTTC. Encoded protein: CASSLRRGGSSYEQYF.

J is TRBJ2-2 and V is TRBV9, with 10 bases lining up with TRBD2. CDR3 length: 16 amino acids. Losses at the gene ends were 0 bases for V and 4 bases for J; bases not matched to a gene: 3. Germline V gives CDR1 SGDLS, CDR2 YYNGEE. This CDR3 is CASSVGAGGGTGELFF. DNA of the CDR3: TGTGCCAGCAGCGTAGGAGCGGGGGGGGGCACCGGGGAGCTGTTTTTT.

A few counts support this clonotype. The chain uses TRBV18 and TRBJ2-1, with 10 bases identical to TRBD1. The DNA matches TRBJ2-7 better at its end, which makes the J call doubtful. Germline CDR1 KGHSH, CDR2 LQKENI. The CDR3 has 15 residues. The CDR3 nucleotides read TGTGCCAGCTCAAGGGACAGGGGACCGTCCTACGAGCAGTACTTC. Its translation is CASSRDRGPSYEQYF.

The genes are TRBV15 and TRBJ2-7; D not certain. Trimming shortened V by 0 bases and J by 2 bases, and 8 bases separated the two germline ends. The CDR3 is 14 residues long. CDR1 is LNHNV, CDR2 YYDKDF, per germline (reference sequence). The CDR3 is CATSREYTTYEQYF. The DNA of the CDR3 is TGTGCCACCAGCAGAGAGTACACCACCTACGAGCAGTACTTC. The entire variable domain, with the rest obtained from reference TRBV15 and TRBJ2-7, is as follows: DAMVIQNPRYQVTQFGKPVTLSCSQTLNHNVMYWYQQKSSQAPKLLFHYYDKDFNNEADTPDNFQSRRPNTSFCFLDIRSPGLGDTAMYLCATSREYTTYEQYFGPGTRLTVT.

J is TRBJ2-5 and V is TRBV29-1; unclear D gene. The V end lost 4 bases, the J end lost 5 bases, and 14 bases lay between the germline ends. The CDR3 runs 13 residues. Germline V CDR1 and CDR2: SQVTM, ANQGSEA. This CDR3 is CSVAQVVRETQYF. CDR3 nucleotide sequence: TGCAGCGTTGCCCAGGTCGTGCGCGAGACCCAGTACTTC.

On this clonotype itself: At one boundary the junction diverges from the germline segment, which might be a read error. This chain uses TRBV5-1 with TRBJ1-2, with 7 positions matching TRBD1. Germline V gives CDR1 SGHRS, CDR2 YFSETQ. CDR3 length equals 14 residues. The CDR3 protein is CASTNKQGNCGYTF. The DNA of the CDR3 is TGCGCCAGCACCAATAAACAGGGGAACTGTGGCTACACCTTC.

This clonotype was seen a handful of times. The rearrangement joins TRBV27 to TRBJ2-5, with 7 bases fitting TRBD1. V trimming: 2 bases; J trimming: 2 bases; junction bases outside the gene matches: 5. The CDR3 contains 15 residues. CDR1 MNHEY and CDR2 SMNVEV come from the germline V gene (reference sequence). CDR3 bases: TGTGCCAGCAGTTTAACCCCGGGACAGCAAGAGACCCAGTACTTC. Translation gives CASSLTPGQQETQYF.

This sequence joins TRBV7-6 and TRBJ1-2; D perhaps matches TRBD1 (6 bases). The germline gives CDR1 SGHVS, CDR2 FNYEAQ. CDR3 length: 13 amino acids. Trimming cost V 3 bases and J 8 bases, with 13 bases left between them. The CDR3 bases are TGTGCCAGCAGCTTGGTCCAGGGGCAAGGCTACACCTTC. It yields the protein CASSLVQGQGYTF.

The chain carries TRBV19 and TRBJ2-2; D is unclear. The CDR3 consists of 16 residues. From germline, CDR1 is LNHDA and CDR2 SQIVND (reference sequence). The V gene lost 3 bases and the J gene lost 0 bases, with 11 bases spanning the gap. In DNA form, the CDR3 reads TGTGCCAGTAGTATCCTGGGCGGCGCGAACACCGGGGAGCTGTTTTTT. Its protein product is CASSILGGANTGELFF.

This clonotype has just a few counts. The rearrangement joins TRBV7-9 to TRBJ2-1, with D perhaps assigned TRBD1 or TRBD2 (5 bases each). The CDR3 length is 15 residues. With 4 bases removed from V and 6 bases from J, the gap between germline ends came to 16 bases. CDR1 is SEHNR and CDR2 is FQNEAQ in the germline V gene (reference sequence). CDR3 loop: CASSSGTQWGNEQFF. DNA for the CDR3: TGTGCCAGCAGCTCCGGGACCCAATGGGGCAATGAGCAGTTCTTC. Filled out from reference TRBV7-9 and TRBJ2-1, the complete variable domain reads DTGVSQNPRHKITKRGQNVTFRCDPISEHNRLYWYRQTLGQGPEFLTYFQNEAQLEKSRLLSDRFSAERPKGSFSTLEIQRTEQGDSAMYLCASSSGTQWGNEQFFGPGTRLTVL.

On this clonotype: A single base separates this from a much larger clone, so it may be a read error. The chain couples TRBV4-3 to TRBJ2-3; tentative D call: TRBD2 (7 bases). This CDR3 region has 17 residues. Germline V gives CDR1 LGHNA, CDR2 YSLEER. The CDR3 sequence is CASSRYAGALRTDAQYF. DNA for the CDR3: TGCGCCAGCAGCCGATATGCGGGGGCGCTGAGGACAGATGCGCAGTATTTT.

This clonotype occurred a few times. This chain connects TRBV7-9 to TRBJ2-7; possible D gene TRBD1, 6 bases. The CDR3 has 15 residues. The V gene lost 1 base and the J gene lost 2 bases, with 12 bases spanning the gap. Germline V lookup: CDR1 SEHNR, CDR2 FQNEAQ (reference sequence). CDR3 amino acids: CASSLDRASPYEQYF. DNA for the CDR3: TGTGCCAGCAGCTTAGACAGGGCTTCGCCCTACGAGCAGTACTTC.

This clonotype has a handful of counts. The V and J genes are TRBV7-2 and TRBJ2-5; D call uncertain. Matching the DNA end better, TRBJ2-1 makes the J call doubtful. The CDR3 contains 14 residues. CDR1 is SGHTA, CDR2 FQGNSA, per germline. The CDR3 region is CASSRPPPRNEQFF. The CDR3 DNA is TGTGCCAGCAGTCGACCCCCCCCTAGGAATGAGCAGTTCTTC.

A word on this clonotype: At one end, the junction sequence differs from germline, possibly due to a read error. The gene calls are TRBV28 and TRBJ1-5, with D tentatively TRBD1 (6 bases). Germline values: CDR1 MDHEN, CDR2 SYDVKM. This CDR3 comprises 14 residues. In nucleotides, the CDR3 is TGTGCCAGTAGTTTATTCAGGGGAAATCAGCCCCAGCATTTT. It translates to CASSLFRGNQPQHF. The full variable domain, completed using reference TRBV28 and TRBJ1-5, is DVKVTQSSRYLVKRTGEKVFLECVQDMDHENMFWYRQDPGLGLRLIYFSYDVKMKEKGDIPEGYSVSREKKERFSLILESASTNQTSMYLCASSLFRGNQPQHFGDGTRLSIL.

The V call is TRBV5-6, the J call TRBJ2-7; tentatively, D is TRBD1 (6 bases). The CDR3 runs 15 residues. Germline V gives CDR1 SGHDT, CDR2 YYEEEE. V lost 2 bases and J 2 bases, leaving 14 bases between the germline ends. The CDR3 sequence is CASSLIGGQPYEQYF. CDR3 in DNA: TGTGCCAGCAGCTTAATCGGCGGACAGCCCTACGAGCAGTACTTC. Full variable domain (outside the CDR3, taken from reference TRBV5-6 and TRBJ2-7): DAGVTQSPTHLIKTRGQQVTLRCSPKSGHDTVSWYQQALGQGPQFIFQYYEEEERQRGNFPDRFSGHQFPNYSSELNVNALLLGDSALYLCASSLIGGQPYEQYFGPGTRLTVT.